Below are 7 T cell receptor beta chains sequenced from a single sample in a study of beta chain features in type 1 diabetes. Expressed TCRB transcripts were sequenced after all isolated RNA was converted to cDNA. Sequenced by immunoSEQ multiplex PCR; TCRdb stores in-frame clones only, minus some. The table has some 130,000 clones, around 10% seen once; the top ten hold around 0.7%. General study findings and limits: Researchers report that Type 1 diabetes patients had moderately but significantly shorter TCRB CDR3s across all four CD4+ subsets.

For these TCRs, the target antigens are not known. The specimen was central memory CD4+ T cells from blood. Receptor source: a man aged 25 to 40 with type 1 diabetes.

V and J are TRBV6-5 and TRBJ2-7; 7 bases map to TRBD2. The V gene's germline CDR1 is MNHEY and CDR2 SVGAGI. Trimming cost V 3 bases and J 9 bases; bases outside gene matches: 14. The CDR3 is 15 residues long. The CDR3 DNA reads as TGTGCCAGCAGTTATCAGGCGGGGGACCCCTATTTGCAGTACTTC. This translates into CASSYQAGDPYLQYF.

This clone came up a few times. The chain employs TRBV11-2 and TRBJ2-5; 11 nucleotides agree with TRBD2. J gave up 7 bases and V 5 bases, and 9 bases lay outside the gene matches. The CDR3 totals 15 residues. CDR1 is SGHAT, CDR2 FQNNGV, per germline. The CDR3 sequence is CASSRGGLAVGTQYF. CDR3 DNA: TGTGCCAGCAGCCGGGGGGGACTAGCGGTGGGGACCCAGTACTTC.

This chain uses TRBV19 with TRBJ2-1; TRBD2 is a possible D gene (6 bases). Trimming stripped 7 bases from V and 10 bases from J, with 26 bases between. The CDR3 sequence is 16 residues long. Germline CDR1 reads LNHDA; CDR2 reads SQIVND (reference sequence). The CDR3 protein is CASTPPGRGGAEEQFF. As DNA, the CDR3 is TGTGCCAGTACTCCCCCGGGGCGAGGAGGGGCAGAAGAGCAGTTCTTC.

This chain joins TRBV5-4 and TRBJ2-5; TRBD1 matches 10 bases. This CDR3 contains 16 residues. Per the germline V gene, CDR1 is SGHNT and CDR2 is YYREEE (reference sequence). V shed 6 bases and J 0 bases; nucleotides not matched to a gene: 8. The DNA for the CDR3 is TGTGCCAGCAACCTTGGACAGGGGGAGAACCAAGAGACCCAGTACTTC. Amino acids: CASNLGQGENQETQYF.

CDR3 loop: CASGEGDNSPLHF. The DNA for the CDR3 is TGTGCCAGCGGAGAAGGGGATAATTCACCCCTCCACTTT. The chain is built from TRBV27 and TRBJ1-6, with D possibly TRBD1 on 5 matching bases. CDR1 and CDR2 from the germline V gene are MNHEY and SMNVEV (reference sequence). V lost 8 bases to trimming and J lost 5 bases, with 10 bases between them. This CDR3 is 13 amino acids long.

This clone was seen a handful of times. J is TRBJ1-2 and V is TRBV7-2; TRBD1 matches at 7 bases. CDR1 SGHTA and CDR2 FQGNSA come from the germline V gene. Losses at the gene ends were 6 bases for V and 4 bases for J; bases not matched to a gene: 8. The CDR3 runs to 14 residues. CDR3 DNA: TGTGCCAGCAGAGAGGCCCCAGGGGGCTATGGCTACACCTTC. This translates into CASREAPGGYGYTF.

This clone was picked up a small number of times. The rearrangement uses TRBV18 and TRBJ2-1; TRBD2 might be the D (6 bases). CDR1 is KGHSH, CDR2 LQKENI, per germline. The CDR3 sequence is 15 residues long. Trimming removed 1 base at V and 0 bases at J, with 7 bases between. CDR3 sequence reads: CASSPQGGSYNEQFF. CDR3 sequence (DNA): TGTGCCAGCTCACCACAGGGAGGCTCCTACAATGAGCAGTTCTTC.